Presented here are 15 T cell receptor beta chains from one specimen sequenced in a study of T cell responses to AZD1222 COVID-19 vaccine. Assay used: immunoSEQ multiplex PCR; TCRdb lists only in-frame clones, some missing. The sample holds about 92,000 clones, roughly 90% seen once. Specimen: peripheral blood, collected on day 0 of AZD1222 vaccination. The receptor source for this set is an adult in good health.

This rearrangement joins TRBV19 to TRBJ1-5, with D possibly being TRBD1 (6 bases). The CDR3 totals 16 residues. V was clipped by 8 bases and J by 1 base, with 18 bases between them. From germline, CDR1 is LNHDA and CDR2 SQIVND (reference sequence). The CDR3 DNA follows: TGTGCCAGTCTCGACAGGAGATATGGGAGCAATCAGCCCCAGCATTTT. It yields the protein CASLDRRYGSNQPQHF. Complete variable domain (other parts from reference TRBV19 and TRBJ1-5): DGGITQSPKYLFRKEGQNVTLSCEQNLNHDAMYWYRQDPGQGLRLIYYSQIVNDFQKGDIAEGYSVSREKKESFPLTVTSAQKNPTAFYLCASLDRRYGSNQPQHFGDGTRLSIL.

This chain connects TRBV19 to TRBJ2-7; 12 nucleotides line up with TRBD2. Per germline, CDR1 LNHDA and CDR2 SQIVND (reference sequence). The CDR3 has 16 residues. J gave up 6 bases and V 2 bases, and 8 bases lay outside the gene matches. CDR3 DNA: TGTGCCAGTAGTATAATGTCGGGACTAGCGGGCTCCGAGCAGTACTTC. Translated, it gives CASSIMSGLAGSEQYF.

The chain has TRBV7-2 and TRBJ2-2, with 11 positions matching TRBD2. Germline V CDR1 and CDR2: SGHTA, FQGNSA. After removal of 2 bases from V and 4 bases from J, the junction contained 12 bases not matched to a gene. The CDR3 covers 19 residues. The CDR3 coding sequence is TGTGCCAGCAGCTTAATTGGGAGAGTAGCGGGAGGGACCACCGGGGAGCTGTTTTTT. Translating it yields CASSLIGRVAGGTTGELFF.

J is TRBJ2-5 and V is TRBV15; a weak D match, TRBD1 (6 bases). The V gene's germline CDR1 is LNHNV and CDR2 YYDKDF (reference sequence). The length of the CDR3 is 15 residues. Trimming removed 0 bases from V and 4 bases from J, with 12 bases in between. The CDR3 sequence is CATSRDLNRVETQYF. For the CDR3, the DNA is TGTGCCACCAGCAGAGATCTGAACAGGGTAGAGACCCAGTACTTC.

The CDR3, as DNA: TGCGCCAGCAGCCAAGACTCCGGGACAGCTACTTGGAGCTACAATGAGCAGTTCTTC. It specifies CASSQDSGTATWSYNEQFF. The V and J genes are TRBV4-3 and TRBJ2-1, with 7 bases matching TRBD1. Germline-derived CDR1 and CDR2 are LGHNA and YSLEER. The ends lost 0 bases at V and 3 bases at J; junction bases unmatched: 14. CDR3 length: 19 amino acids.

The V and J genes are TRBV18 and TRBJ1-1; possible D gene TRBD1, 6 bases. V lost 2 bases to trimming and J lost 3 bases, with 10 bases between them. Germline CDR1 reads KGHSH; CDR2 reads LQKENI. There are 14 residues in the CDR3. The CDR3: CASSPDRTYTEAFF. CDR3 nucleotide sequence: TGTGCCAGCTCACCAGACAGGACCTACACTGAAGCTTTCTTT.

This chain joins TRBV6-5 and TRBJ2-2, with a tentative D call TRBD1 (6 bases). There are 16 residues in the CDR3. Germline assignment: CDR1 MNHEY and CDR2 SVGAGI. The V end was cut by 2 bases, the J end by 4 bases, with 14 bases between. The CDR3, as DNA: TGTGCCAGCAGTTACAGCCAGGGGCTGTTCACCGGGGAGCTGTTTTTT. Protein product: CASSYSQGLFTGELFF.

The rearrangement links TRBV4-2 to TRBJ2-1, with a possible D match to TRBD2 (5 bases). Between the trimmed V and J ends, which lost 0 bases and 0 bases, there was a span of 9 bases. Germline lookup yields CDR1 LGHNA and CDR2 YNFKEQ. The CDR3 loop spans 16 amino acids. The CDR3 DNA reads as TGTGCCAGCAGCCAAGAACTAGGTGGCTCCTACAATGAGCAGTTCTTC. The encoded protein is CASSQELGGSYNEQFF.

The chain recombines TRBV5-5 with TRBJ2-1; 8 positions match TRBD2. The ends lost 0 bases at V and 2 bases at J; junction bases unmatched: 10. Germline-derived CDR1 and CDR2 are SGHKS and YYEKEE (reference sequence). This CDR3 contains 18 residues. This chain's CDR3 is CASSLDPQAGAPYNEQFF. CDR3 nucleotides: TGTGCCAGCAGCTTGGATCCTCAAGCGGGAGCCCCCTACAATGAGCAGTTCTTC.

The chain couples TRBV28 to TRBJ1-1; TRBD1 matches at 7 bases. With 8 bases clipped from V and 4 bases from J, the junction kept 13 bases outside the gene matches. CDR1 and CDR2 (germline): MDHEN, SYDVKM. The CDR3 loop spans 15 amino acids. As DNA, the CDR3 is TGTGCCAGCCAAAGGACAGGTCCGGTTGGCACTGAAGCTTTCTTT. Its protein product is CASQRTGPVGTEAFF. The entire variable domain, with the rest obtained from reference TRBV28 and TRBJ1-1, is as follows: DVKVTQSSRYLVKRTGEKVFLECVQDMDHENMFWYRQDPGLGLRLIYFSYDVKMKEKGDIPEGYSVSREKKERFSLILESASTNQTSMYLCASQRTGPVGTEAFFGQGTRLTVV.

This rearrangement joins TRBV2 to TRBJ2-1; D is perhaps TRBD2 (5 bases). Trimming left V 3 bases short and J 13 bases short, with 16 bases between. This CDR3 has 13 residues. Germline V lookup: CDR1 SNHLY, CDR2 FYNNEI. The CDR3 DNA follows: TGTGCCAGCAGTGATAGCAACTTCCCGGGACAGTTCTTC. Its protein is CASSDSNFPGQFF.

V is TRBV10-3 and J is TRBJ2-2; TRBD1 matches 8 bases. V was clipped by 7 bases and J by 3 bases; unmatched bases: 4. The CDR3 has 14 residues. The germline V gene has CDR1 ENHRY and CDR2 SYGVKD. The CDR3 DNA follows: TGTGCCATCACGGACAGGGCCGACACCGGGGAGCTGTTTTTT. Its protein product is CAITDRADTGELFF.

The chain joins TRBV10-3 to TRBJ2-2, with D maybe TRBD1 (6 bases). Trimming pared 10 bases from V and 8 bases from J, leaving 17 bases between. Germline CDR1 and CDR2: ENHRY and SYGVKD. The CDR3 is 13 residues long. The CDR3 sequence: CATRDTSRGELFF. CDR3 bases: TGTGCCACCCGGGACACCTCAAGGGGGGAGCTGTTTTTT.

The V and J genes are TRBV20-1 and TRBJ2-7, with D perhaps TRBD1 (5 bases). This CDR3 spans 11 amino acids. V was clipped by 5 bases and J by 3 bases, with 8 bases between them. CDR1 and CDR2 from the germline V gene are DFQATT and SNEGSKA (reference sequence). The CDR3 is CSAYDSYEQYF. CDR3 DNA: TGCAGTGCTTATGACAGCTACGAGCAGTACTTC.

This clone is a singleton in its sample. This rearrangement joins TRBV4-3 to TRBJ2-2; 10 nucleotides align to TRBD2. The V gene end was trimmed by 0 bases and the J gene end by 0 bases; junction bases not matched to a gene: 4. CDR1 and CDR2 from the germline V gene are LGHNA and YSLEER. The CDR3 totals 18 residues. The chain's CDR3 is CASSQEPSGRTNTGELFF. CDR3 nucleotides: TGCGCCAGCAGCCAAGAACCTAGCGGGAGAACGAACACCGGGGAGCTGTTTTTT.